Listed here are 26 T cell receptor beta chains from one sample, sequenced in a study of OX40 agonist ivuxolimab in advanced cancers. The library came from the immunoSEQ multiplex PCR assay. TCRdb carries this immuneACCESS record with in-frame sequences only. Its versions omit some clonotypes, under half of them owing to an unresolved V gene in the studies checked, with the rest unexplained. The sample table records tens of thousands of clones; around 89% of these occur just once. The top ten constitute about 5.4% of the sample. Here the sequenced sample was CD4+ or CD8+ T cells sorted from blood, taken in a trial of the OX40 agonist ivuxolimab. These receptors were collected from an adult with an advanced solid tumor such as melanoma, head and neck, liver or kidney cancer.

The chain joins TRBV13 to TRBJ2-5, with D possibly TRBD2 on 6 matching bases. This CDR3 has 16 amino acids. Trimming removed 5 bases from V and 0 bases from J, with 16 bases in between. Germline lookup yields CDR1 PRHDT and CDR2 FYEKMQ (reference sequence). The CDR3 DNA is TGTGCCAGCAGCACCCGACTAGGGAAGTACCAAGAGACCCAGTACTTC. The encoded protein is CASSTRLGKYQETQYF.

The chain employs TRBV9 and TRBJ2-4, with no clear D. Germline CDR1 SGDLS, CDR2 YYNGEE. The CDR3 runs 14 residues. With 3 bases removed from V and 8 bases from J, the gap between germline ends came to 15 bases. The CDR3 protein is CASSAKVGADIQYF. The CDR3 region has the DNA TGTGCCAGCAGCGCCAAGGTTGGCGCGGACATTCAGTACTTC.

The rearrangement joins TRBV5-5 to TRBJ2-5; D perhaps matches TRBD1 (5 bases). V was clipped by 0 bases and J by 7 bases, with 10 bases between them. This CDR3 has 13 amino acids. Germline CDR1 is SGHKS and CDR2 is YYEKEE (reference sequence). The CDR3 DNA follows: TGTGCCAGCAGCTTGGGACAGCCGACGACCCAGTACTTC. As protein: CASSLGQPTTQYF. The entire variable domain, with the rest obtained from reference TRBV5-5 and TRBJ2-5, is as follows: DAGVTQSPTHLIKTRGQQVTLRCSPISGHKSVSWYQQVLGQGPQFIFQYYEKEERGRGNFPDRFSARQFPNYSSELNVNALLLGDSALYLCASSLGQPTTQYFGPGTRLLVL.

V and J are TRBV5-4 and TRBJ1-4; tentative D call: TRBD1 (5 bases). From germline, CDR1 is SGHNT and CDR2 YYREEE (reference sequence). The CDR3 covers 14 residues. The V gene lost 4 bases and the J gene lost 0 bases, with 7 bases spanning the gap. The CDR3 sequence: CASSPGATNEKLFF. The DNA for the CDR3 is TGTGCCAGCAGCCCGGGGGCAACTAATGAAAAACTGTTTTTT.

The chain couples TRBV4-3 to TRBJ2-7; D call uncertain. In germline, CDR1 is LGHNA, CDR2 YSLEER. CDR3 size: 17 residues. Between the trimmed V and J ends, which lost 1 base and 0 bases, there was a span of 16 bases. The CDR3 protein is CASSQALSPRSSYEQYF. In DNA, the CDR3 is TGCGCCAGCAGCCAAGCCCTCTCCCCTCGAAGCTCCTACGAGCAGTACTTC.

This chain's CDR3 is CASSLGDNYGYTF. The CDR3 coding sequence is TGTGCCAGCAGCTTAGGAGATAACTATGGCTACACCTTC. This chain links TRBV7-9 with TRBJ1-2, with D unclear. The germline gives CDR1 SEHNR, CDR2 FQNEAQ (reference sequence). The CDR3 has 13 amino acids. Trimming removed 1 base at V and 1 base at J, with 4 bases between.

This CDR3 is CASSFGWDRGNYGYTF. CDR3 in DNA: TGCGCCAGCAGCTTTGGATGGGACAGGGGGAATTATGGCTACACCTTC. This chain links TRBV5-1 with TRBJ1-2; 11 bases are a match to TRBD1. Germline CDR1 reads SGHRS; CDR2 reads YFSETQ. This CDR3 is built from 16 residues. J lost 5 bases, V lost 2 bases, and 8 bases had no gene match.

CDR3 sequence (DNA): TGTGCCAGCAGTAGTAGCGGGAGAGCTAGCACAGATACGCAGTATTTT. Its protein is CASSSSGRASTDTQYF. The V call is TRBV28, the J call TRBJ2-3, with TRBD2 matching over 9 bases. Germline V gives CDR1 MDHEN, CDR2 SYDVKM. V was pared by 5 bases and J by 0 bases, with 6 bases of the junction left unmatched. CDR3 length: 16 amino acids.

The gene calls are TRBV25-1 and TRBJ2-1, with 8 bases matching TRBD1. Germline loops: CDR1 MGHDK, CDR2 SYGVNS. With V trimmed by 6 bases and J by 4 bases, 5 bases remained unmatched. The CDR3 loop spans 14 amino acids. The CDR3, as DNA: TGTGCCAGCAGGAAACAGGGGGTTTACAATGAGCAGTTCTTC. Protein sequence: CASRKQGVYNEQFF.

The chain recombines TRBV6-1 with TRBJ2-7; D is unclear. There are 12 residues in the CDR3. V was pared by 6 bases and J by 4 bases, with 10 bases between. Germline CDR1 MNHNS, CDR2 SASEGT. The CDR3 bases are TGTGCCAGCAGCCGCTTGCGGTACGAGCAGTACTTC. It yields the protein CASSRLRYEQYF.

This rearrangement joins TRBV15 to TRBJ1-2, with 9 nucleotides matching TRBD1. J gave up 6 bases and V 0 bases, and 2 bases lay outside the gene matches. Germline lookup yields CDR1 LNHNV and CDR2 YYDKDF (reference sequence). This CDR3 is built from 14 residues. In DNA, the CDR3 is TGTGCCACCAGCAGAGATAGGACAGGGGATGGCTACACCTTC. Translation: CATSRDRTGDGYTF.

V and J are TRBV7-3 and TRBJ2-7, with 14 positions matching TRBD2. V lost 3 bases, J lost 5 bases, and 3 bases stayed unmatched. The CDR3 extends over 15 amino acids. Germline V CDR1 and CDR2: SGHTA, FQGTGA. CDR3 sequence (DNA): TGTGCCAGCAGCTTTCCGGGACTAGCGGGGGACGAGCAGTACTTC. As protein: CASSFPGLAGDEQYF.

This clone was found once. This sequence joins TRBV9 and TRBJ2-5; D may be TRBD1 (6 bases). The CDR3 extends over 15 amino acids. Germline loops: CDR1 SGDLS, CDR2 YYNGEE. Trimming took off 7 bases at V and 5 bases at J, with 21 bases between the two ends. The CDR3 loop reads CASSGQGRSEETQYF. The DNA of the CDR3 is TGTGCCAGCTCGGGACAAGGGCGGTCTGAGGAGACCCAGTACTTC.

The chain combines TRBV28 with TRBJ1-5; the D gene is possibly TRBD1 (5 bases). This CDR3 has 15 residues. V was trimmed by 6 bases and J by 5 bases, leaving 17 bases between them. Germline CDR1 reads MDHEN; CDR2 reads SYDVKM. This CDR3 reads CASSGGGRVDQPQHF. CDR3 in DNA: TGTGCCAGCAGCGGGGGAGGGAGAGTGGATCAGCCCCAGCATTTT.

The gene calls are TRBV19 and TRBJ1-4, with D hard to call. The ends were cut back, 5 bases at V and 3 bases at J, with 16 bases in the middle. CDR1 and CDR2 from the germline V gene are LNHDA and SQIVND (reference sequence). This CDR3 spans 16 amino acids. The CDR3 protein is CASSDRIPGANEKLFF. CDR3 sequence (DNA): TGTGCCAGTAGTGACCGGATACCCGGGGCTAATGAAAAACTGTTTTTT.

The rearrangement uses TRBV5-1 and TRBJ1-1; D may be TRBD1 (6 bases). The CDR3 length is 15 residues. V lost 3 bases to trimming and J lost 1 base, with 13 bases between them. Germline V CDR1 and CDR2: SGHRS, YFSETQ. CDR3: CASSSGGAWNTEAFF. DNA of the CDR3: TGCGCCAGCAGCTCCGGGGGCGCTTGGAACACTGAAGCTTTCTTT.

The V call is TRBV11-1, the J call TRBJ2-7; TRBD2 matches at 7 bases. CDR3 size: 15 residues. Germline CDR1 is SGHAT and CDR2 is FQDESV (reference sequence). The V gene end was trimmed by 4 bases and the J gene end by 0 bases; junction bases not matched to a gene: 6. CDR3 sequence reads: CASSSVTSFSYEQYF. DNA for the CDR3: TGTGCCAGCAGCTCTGTGACTAGCTTCTCCTACGAGCAGTACTTC.

This chain joins TRBV5-1 and TRBJ2-1; 9 bases agree with TRBD2. The CDR3 has 16 amino acids. Germline assignment: CDR1 SGHRS and CDR2 YFSETQ. Unmatched junction bases numbered 12, after V lost 4 bases and J lost 7 bases. In DNA form, the CDR3 reads TGCGCCAGCAGCCCACATGGAGCGGGAGGAGAAAATGAGCAGTTCTTC. Translated, it gives CASSPHGAGGENEQFF.

The V call is TRBV6-5, the J call TRBJ2-1, with 10 positions matching TRBD2. V dropped 0 bases and J dropped 9; count of bases not matched to a gene: 5. Germline V gene data show CDR1 as MNHEY and CDR2 as SVGAGI. The CDR3 is 15 amino acids. The CDR3 region is CASSYSGSGRFEQFF. For the CDR3, the DNA is TGTGCCAGCAGTTACTCTGGTAGCGGGAGGTTTGAGCAGTTCTTC.

This chain joins TRBV21-1 and TRBJ2-2. TRBV21-1 is reported as a pseudogene. The CDR3 length is 16 residues. The CDR3 nucleotides read TGTGCCAGCAGCAAGACGCCAAGGGAAGGGACCGGGGAGCTGTTTTTT. Protein product: CASSKTPREGTGELFF.

CDR3 amino acids: CASSTGELYGYTF. As DNA, the CDR3 is TGTGCCAGCAGTACAGGGGAACTCTATGGCTACACCTTC. The chain is built from TRBV28 and TRBJ1-2; 7 nucleotides line up with TRBD1. This CDR3 region has 13 residues. V shed 5 bases and J 4 bases; nucleotides not matched to a gene: 4. CDR1 is MDHEN, CDR2 SYDVKM, per germline.

The chain employs TRBV30 and TRBJ1-1, with D maybe TRBD1 (5 bases). Per germline, CDR1 GTSNPN and CDR2 SVGIG (reference sequence). V was trimmed by 4 bases and J by 2 bases, leaving 20 bases between them. The CDR3 is 16 residues long. The CDR3 sequence is CAWTPQRQGLNTEAFF. CDR3 in DNA: TGTGCCTGGACTCCCCAGAGGCAGGGCTTAAACACTGAAGCTTTCTTT.

The chain joins TRBV4-1 to TRBJ1-1; 10 bases match TRBD1. The CDR3 loop spans 16 amino acids. The germline gives CDR1 MGHRA, CDR2 YSYEKL. V lost 4 bases to trimming and J lost 1 base; unmatched junction nucleotides: 6. In nucleotides, the CDR3 is TGCGCCAGCAGCCGGACAGGGGGGCGTCAGAACACTGAAGCTTTCTTT. This codes for CASSRTGGRQNTEAFF.

V usage is TRBV27 and J usage is TRBJ2-5; 13 bases agree with TRBD2. V trimming: 5 bases; J trimming: 6 bases; junction bases outside the gene matches: 9. Germline assignment: CDR1 MNHEY and CDR2 SMNVEV (reference sequence). CDR3 length: 16 residues. The CDR3 spells CASSAPGTSGTKTQYF. Written as DNA, the CDR3 is TGTGCCAGCAGTGCCCCCGGGACTAGCGGGACAAAGACCCAGTACTTC.

This sequence joins TRBV7-6 and TRBJ1-5, with TRBD1 matching 8 bases. Germline V CDR1 and CDR2: SGHVS, FNYEAQ. The CDR3 runs to 15 residues. With V trimmed by 5 bases and J by 3 bases, 6 bases remained unmatched. CDR3 amino acids: CASSPGQGSNQPQHF. CDR3 DNA sequence: TGTGCCAGCAGCCCAGGACAGGGCTCCAATCAGCCCCAGCATTTT.

The V call is TRBV5-1, the J call TRBJ1-1; 7 bases line up with TRBD1. V lost 2 bases and J lost 5; bases outside the gene matches: 6. Per germline, CDR1 SGHRS and CDR2 YFSETQ. The CDR3 sequence is 14 residues long. This CDR3 reads CASSFTGAETEAFF. The CDR3, as DNA: TGCGCCAGCAGCTTTACAGGGGCAGAGACTGAAGCTTTCTTT.